A single sample gave rise to the 16 T cell receptor beta chains below, sequenced in a study of early T cells in non-severe SARS-CoV-2 infection. TCRdb passed the 5' RACE reads through MiXCR, listing each CDR3 protein once. The sample contains over 30,000 distinct CDR3 sequences, roughly 5.7% of which appear only once. Sequenced input: whole blood. The receptors stem from an adult who was a healthcare worker with PCR-confirmed SARS-CoV-2 infection or an uninfected control (not recorded which).

This sequence joins TRBV10-2 and TRBJ1-1, with 8 bases identical to TRBD1. Germline V lookup: CDR1 WSHSY, CDR2 SAAADI. This CDR3 is built from 13 residues. The ends lost 7 bases at V and 5 bases at J; junction bases unmatched: 6. The CDR3 is CASNQGAWTEAFF. The CDR3 coding sequence is TGCGCCAGCAATCAGGGGGCTTGGACTGAAGCTTTCTTT.

This clonotype was recorded many times. This chain connects TRBV7-9 to TRBJ1-2, with D hard to call. Trimming cost V 1 base and J 2 bases, with 11 bases left between them. There are 15 residues in the CDR3. The germline gives CDR1 SEHNR, CDR2 FQNEAQ (reference sequence). In DNA, the CDR3 is TGTGCCAGCAGCTTAGAAGAAGAGACCAACTATGGCTACACCTTC. This encodes CASSLEEETNYGYTF.

Many counts were recorded for this clonotype. The chain combines TRBV11-3 with TRBJ2-1, with D uncertain. V lost 1 base, J lost 6 bases, and 4 bases lay in between. This CDR3 region has 12 residues. Germline V gene data show CDR1 as SGHNT and CDR2 as YENEEA. This CDR3 is CASSLVPNEQFF. CDR3 coding DNA: TGTGCCAGCAGCTTAGTTCCCAATGAGCAGTTCTTC. Variable domain in full (rest from reference TRBV11-3 and TRBJ2-1): EAGVVQSPRYKIIEKKQPVAFWCNPISGHNTLYWYLQNLGQGPELLIRYENEEAVDDSQLPKDRFSAERLKGVDSTLKIQPAELGDSAVYLCASSLVPNEQFFGPGTRLTVL.

This clonotype was seen repeatedly, ten times or more. This rearrangement joins TRBV28 to TRBJ1-5; TRBD1 is a possible D gene (5 bases). The V end was cut by 6 bases, the J end by 0 bases, with 15 bases between. This CDR3 region has 16 residues. Per the germline V gene, CDR1 is MDHEN and CDR2 is SYDVKM. The CDR3 nucleotides read TGTGCCAGCAGGACAGCCGTCCTTTATAGCAATCAGCCCCAGCATTTT. This sequence encodes CASRTAVLYSNQPQHF.

The chain links TRBV3-1 to TRBJ2-5, with D maybe TRBD2 (6 bases). V was pared by 1 base and J by 0 bases, with 12 bases between. This CDR3 region has 16 residues. Germline CDR1 reads LGHDT; CDR2 reads YNNKEL (reference sequence). The CDR3 DNA is TGTGCCAGCAGCCAAGGTGTAGCGGAGTACCAAGAGACCCAGTACTTC. Translation gives CASSQGVAEYQETQYF.

V gene TRBV18 combines with J gene TRBJ1-1; no definite D call. The CDR3 runs 15 residues. Germline CDR1 is KGHSH and CDR2 is LQKENI. V lost 4 bases, J lost 0 bases, and 12 bases lay in between. The CDR3 DNA sequence: TGTGCCAGCTCACAGCGGGAGCGGATGAACACTGAAGCTTTCTTT. Protein: CASSQRERMNTEAFF.

This clonotype was recorded at least ten times. V gene TRBV11-2 combines with J gene TRBJ1-1, with D unclear. CDR1 and CDR2 from the germline V gene are SGHAT and FQNNGV. V lost 7 bases and J lost 0, with 9 bases in between. This CDR3 is built from 13 residues. This chain's CDR3 is CASTRELNTEAFF. CDR3 sequence (DNA): TGTGCCAGCACCCGGGAGTTGAACACTGAAGCTTTCTTT.

The genes are TRBV30 and TRBJ2-7, with a weak D call TRBD1 (6 bases). Germline loops: CDR1 GTSNPN, CDR2 SVGIG (reference sequence). V was clipped by 3 bases and J by 5 bases, with 11 bases between them. The CDR3 length is 12 residues. DNA of the CDR3: TGTGCCTGGAGCAGGAACAGGGACGAGCAGTACTTC. The encoded protein is CAWSRNRDEQYF.

This clonotype was counted only a few times. The chain couples TRBV7-9 to TRBJ2-5; TRBD2 agrees at 7 bases. Germline-derived CDR1 and CDR2 are SEHNR and FQNEAQ (reference sequence). This CDR3 spans 17 amino acids. Trimming took 5 bases from V and 4 from J; bases not matched to a gene: 16. The CDR3 protein is CASSIKQRGRAGETQYF. In DNA form, the CDR3 reads TGTGCCAGCAGCATAAAGCAGAGAGGGAGGGCCGGAGAGACCCAGTACTTC.

This clonotype was counted only a few times. The V gene is TRBV9, the J gene TRBJ1-1, with TRBD1 matching over 8 bases. This CDR3 is built from 17 residues. The junction had 14 bases not matched to a gene; V was cut back by 4 bases and J by 3 bases. Looked up from germline, CDR1 is SGDLS and CDR2 is YYNGEE. The CDR3 coding sequence is TGTGCCAGCAGCACCCCAGGACAGGGCAAGTTTCACACTGAAGCTTTCTTT. Protein: CASSTPGQGKFHTEAFF.

This clonotype was seen ten or more times. This chain uses TRBV18 with TRBJ2-5, with D perhaps given as TRBD1 or TRBD2 (5 bases each). Trimming shortened V by 7 bases and J by 3 bases, and 12 bases separated the two germline ends. The CDR3 extends over 13 amino acids. CDR1 is KGHSH and CDR2 is LQKENI in the germline V gene. In DNA form, the CDR3 reads TGTGCCAGCTGCCCGGGGCTAGAAGAGACCCAGTACTTC. Translation: CASCPGLEETQYF. Based on the CDR3 plus reference TRBV18 and TRBJ2-5, the full variable domain is NAGVMQNPRHLVRRRGQEARLRCSPMKGHSHVYWYRQLPEEGLKFMVYLQKENIIDESGMPKERFSAEFPKEGPSILRIQQVVRGDSAAYFCASCPGLEETQYFGPGTRLLVL.

The J gene is TRBJ1-1, the V gene TRBV20-1; perhaps TRBD1 as D (5 bases). Trimming shortened V by 0 bases and J by 7 bases, and 21 bases separated the two germline ends. Per germline, CDR1 DFQATT and CDR2 SNEGSKA (reference sequence). CDR3 length: 16 residues. In DNA, the CDR3 is TGCAGTGCTAGAGAAGTATCGGGGCTAGTGGTTGGTGAAGCTTTCTTT. Amino acids: CSAREVSGLVVGEAFF.

The rearrangement links TRBV20-1 to TRBJ1-1; no reliable D call. V lost 6 bases, J lost 5 bases, and 19 bases lay in between. The germline gives CDR1 DFQATT, CDR2 SNEGSKA (reference sequence). The CDR3 covers 14 residues. The CDR3 protein is CSALNLGMITEAFF. DNA of the CDR3: TGCAGTGCACTTAACCTGGGAATGATTACTGAAGCTTTCTTT.

There are many counts of this clonotype. The chain links TRBV4-1 to TRBJ2-1; no firm D call. Deletions cut 1 base from V and 8 bases from J, with 18 bases between. CDR1 MGHRA and CDR2 YSYEKL come from the germline V gene. CDR3 length: 16 residues. This CDR3 is CASSQVRLLVYHEQFF. In DNA form, the CDR3 reads TGCGCCAGCAGCCAAGTGAGGCTTCTAGTTTACCATGAGCAGTTCTTC.

This clonotype is termed medium-sized. The chain joins TRBV12-3 or TRBV12-4 to TRBJ2-4; 8 nucleotides match TRBD1. After removal of 5 bases from V and 9 bases from J, the junction contained 12 bases not matched to a gene. The CDR3 runs 15 residues. The CDR3: CASSPAAGGAGIQYF. In nucleotides, the CDR3 is TGTGCCAGCAGTCCCGCGGCAGGGGGCGCTGGCATTCAGTACTTC.

This clonotype occurred a few times. The genes are TRBV12-3 or TRBV12-4 and TRBJ2-3, with D uncertain. CDR3 length: 11 amino acids. Trimming stripped 7 bases from V and 3 bases from J, with 5 bases between. The CDR3 sequence is CASTLTDTQYF. The CDR3 DNA follows: TGTGCCAGCACCCTGACAGATACGCAGTATTTT.